Presented here are 14 T cell receptor beta chains from one specimen sequenced in a study of blood T cell repertoires in COVID-19. The repertoire was sequenced with immunoSEQ multiplex PCR; TCRdb's copy has only in-frame clones and lacks some. The sample has some 220,000 clones; about 80% are singletons. The material sequenced was PBMCs or T cells enriched from blood (not recorded which). The receptors stem from a woman in her 40s with acute COVID-19.

The chain joins TRBV28 to TRBJ2-1, with 11 nucleotides matching TRBD2. Germline assignment: CDR1 MDHEN and CDR2 SYDVKM. V shed 2 bases and J 7 bases; nucleotides not matched to a gene: 10. This CDR3 is 17 amino acids long. CDR3 nucleotides: TGTGCCAGCAGTTTAAAACGCACGGGACTAGCGGTAAATGAGCAGTTCTTC. Protein sequence: CASSLKRTGLAVNEQFF.

This clone has only a few counts. The chain links TRBV19 to TRBJ1-3, with D unresolved. Germline CDR1 is LNHDA and CDR2 is SQIVND (reference sequence). The V gene lost 5 bases and the J gene lost 0 bases, with 20 bases spanning the gap. The length of the CDR3 is 18 residues. CDR3 in amino acids: CASSAVTTSGPSGNTIYF. In nucleotides, the CDR3 is TGTGCCAGTAGTGCCGTAACAACCTCAGGTCCCTCTGGAAACACCATATATTTT. The whole variable domain, remainder taken from reference TRBV19 and TRBJ1-3, is DGGITQSPKYLFRKEGQNVTLSCEQNLNHDAMYWYRQDPGQGLRLIYYSQIVNDFQKGDIAEGYSVSREKKESFPLTVTSAQKNPTAFYLCASSAVTTSGPSGNTIYFGEGSWLTVV.

The chain joins TRBV7-2 to TRBJ1-5, with D possibly matching TRBD1 (5 bases). Trimming took 4 bases from V and 7 from J, leaving 17 bases between them. Per germline, CDR1 SGHTA and CDR2 FQGNSA. CDR3 length equals 15 residues. The CDR3 spells CASSWARDSSQPQHF. As DNA, the CDR3 is TGTGCCAGCAGCTGGGCCAGGGATTCCAGCCAGCCCCAGCATTTT.

V usage is TRBV3-1 (or the pseudogene TRBV3-2) and J usage is TRBJ2-3, with 8 bases that match TRBD2. V gave up 2 bases and J gave up 4 bases; unmatched junction bases: 8. The CDR3 spans 16 residues. Germline CDR1 and CDR2: LGHDT and YNNKEL (reference sequence). Here the CDR3 reads CASSQRGTRSADTQYF. The CDR3 coding sequence is TGTGCCAGCAGCCAAAGGGGGACTAGGAGCGCAGATACGCAGTATTTT.

V gene TRBV2 combines with J gene TRBJ2-1; no firm D call. Trimming removed 1 base from V and 0 bases from J, with 13 bases in between. CDR1 is SNHLY and CDR2 is FYNNEI in the germline V gene. CDR3 length equals 17 residues. Here the CDR3 reads CASSEGGWAASYNEQFF. In DNA form, the CDR3 reads TGTGCCAGCAGTGAAGGTGGCTGGGCAGCCTCCTACAATGAGCAGTTCTTC.

This clone has just one count. The genes are TRBV19 and TRBJ1-5, with 8 bases fitting TRBD1. The V gene end was trimmed by 6 bases and the J gene end by 6 bases; junction bases not matched to a gene: 4. Per germline, CDR1 LNHDA and CDR2 SQIVND (reference sequence). The CDR3 has 13 residues. The CDR3 spells CASRDRVAQPQHF. Here the CDR3 DNA reads TGTGCCAGTAGGGACAGGGTCGCTCAGCCCCAGCATTTT.

The chain links TRBV6-5 to TRBJ2-2, with TRBD2 matching over 7 bases. Trimming took 6 bases from V and 6 from J; bases not matched to a gene: 1. Per germline, CDR1 MNHEY and CDR2 SVGAGI. The CDR3 spans 12 residues. This chain's CDR3 is CASRGRAGELFF. In DNA form, the CDR3 reads TGTGCCAGCAGGGGGAGGGCCGGGGAGCTGTTTTTT.

The chain employs TRBV7-2 and TRBJ2-3; no clear D. The CDR3 is made up of 14 amino acids. The V end lost 3 bases, the J end lost 4 bases, and 11 bases lay between the germline ends. CDR1 is SGHTA and CDR2 is FQGNSA in the germline V gene. The CDR3 DNA reads as TGTGCCAGCAGCTTTAACCCACTCCCAGATACGCAGTATTTT. It is translated as CASSFNPLPDTQYF.

V gene TRBV10-1 combines with J gene TRBJ2-3; TRBD1 matches at 10 bases. The CDR3 contains 15 residues. V lost 5 bases to trimming and J lost 2 bases; unmatched junction nucleotides: 4. The germline V gene encodes CDR1 WNHNN and CDR2 SYGVQD (reference sequence). This CDR3 reads CASSRDRGLTDTQYF. DNA of the CDR3: TGCGCCAGCAGTAGAGACAGGGGGCTCACAGATACGCAGTATTTT.

This clone was seen just once. The chain couples TRBV5-4 to TRBJ2-5, with no clear D. The CDR3 is 15 residues long. V lost 3 bases and J lost 5, with 17 bases in between. CDR1 SGHNT and CDR2 YYREEE come from the germline V gene (reference sequence). The CDR3 here is CASSSHQLGWETQYF. The CDR3 nucleotides read TGTGCCAGCAGCTCACACCAGCTAGGATGGGAGACCCAGTACTTC.

The genes are TRBV23-1 and TRBJ2-3; 8 positions agree with TRBD1. TRBV23-1 is an ORF; its function is uncertain. This CDR3 is 19 amino acids long. J was trimmed by 6 bases and V by 6 bases; bases with no gene match: 23. In DNA form, the CDR3 reads TGCGCCAGCAGCCAGGAACATGAAACCCGACAGGGGAAAGGGGATACGCAGTATTTT. Amino acids: CASSQEHETRQGKGDTQYF.

V and J are TRBV7-2 and TRBJ2-1, with D possibly TRBD2 on 5 matching bases. This CDR3 contains 16 residues. Germline V gene data show CDR1 as SGHTA and CDR2 as FQGNSA. Trimming took 5 bases from V and 4 from J, leaving 18 bases between them. DNA of the CDR3: TGTGCCAGCAGCCCATCAGCGGTCCCTGTATACAATGAGCAGTTCTTC. It yields the protein CASSPSAVPVYNEQFF.

This clone has a handful of counts. The rearrangement uses TRBV6-5 and TRBJ1-1; TRBD1 matches at 12 bases. The V segment lost 7 bases and the J segment 1 base; nucleotides outside the gene matches: 4. The CDR3 is made up of 15 amino acids. Germline V lookup: CDR1 MNHEY, CDR2 SVGAGI. The CDR3 DNA reads as TGTGCCAGCACGGGACAGGGGGCTGCGAACACTGAAGCTTTCTTT. Translated, it gives CASTGQGAANTEAFF.

The chain couples TRBV2 to TRBJ1-2, with D tentatively TRBD1 (6 bases). V lost 6 bases, J lost 4 bases, and 15 bases lay in between. Per germline, CDR1 SNHLY and CDR2 FYNNEI. The CDR3 length is 14 residues. The CDR3 region has the DNA TGTGCCAGCAGCTTAAAATTGACAGGCTATGGCTACACCTTC. It encodes CASSLKLTGYGYTF.